Included here is one T cell receptor (beta chain) sequence, with context. Its antigen remains unidentified. RNA was extracted with the RNeasy kit, and a quantity of about 0.45 to 1 ug was reverse transcribed using random hexamers. The immunoSEQ assay covered 54 Vbeta and 13 Jbeta segments for CDR3. In TCRdb, the immunoSEQ multiplex PCR reads were re-called with MiXCR into one record per CDR3 protein. This table holds 70,000 to 100,000 distinct CDR3 sequences, around 96% found once. The data derive from a study of CD8 T cells in Susac syndrome. The overall study: Susac syndrome patients were untreated, on corticosteroids with some adding intravenous immunoglobulin, or on intravenous immunoglobulin only.

V shed 6 bases and J 0 bases; nucleotides not matched to a gene: 6. The CDR3 totals 15 residues. The germline V gene encodes CDR1 DFQATT and CDR2 SNEGSKA (reference sequence). Findings of the study overall: Peak Susac CD8+ clonal expansion was seen in TEMRA cells and active patients.

This TCR was recovered from a human donor with Susac syndrome. Sequences were obtained from CD8+ T cells from PBMCs. The chain has TRBV20-1 and TRBJ2-1, with 9 bases aligning to TRBD2. Here the CDR3 reads CSAPGLASSYNEQFF. CDR3 sequence (DNA): TGCAGTGCACCTGGACTAGCGAGCTCCTACAATGAGCAGTTCTTC.